The sequence of this T cell receptor beta chain was determined in a study of human T cells and chemical hapten exposure. The ends were cut back, 4 bases at V and 3 bases at J, with 9 bases in the middle. Germline V gives CDR1 DFQATT, CDR2 SNEGSKA (reference sequence). CDR3 size: 12 residues. As to time point: patch test 3, about 24 weeks after DPC sensitization. Treatment: therapeutic diphenylcyclopropenone sensitization with weekly scalp DPC. TCRdb passed the RACE reads through MiXCR, listing each CDR3 protein once. The data show approximately 110,000 distinct CDR3 sequences, under 35% seen once. This clonotype came up a few times.

The clonotype was recovered from a man in his forties with alopecia areata. Some clones in this sample may be carry-over from other donors' samples. The sample here was whole blood, taken in connection with sensitization to the hapten diphenylcyclopropenone (DPC). The chain uses TRBV20-1 and TRBJ2-5, with D possibly TRBD1 on 5 matching bases. The CDR3 DNA follows: TGCAGTGCTAAAGGCAGGGAAGAGACCCAGTACTTC. Its translation: CSAKGREETQYF.